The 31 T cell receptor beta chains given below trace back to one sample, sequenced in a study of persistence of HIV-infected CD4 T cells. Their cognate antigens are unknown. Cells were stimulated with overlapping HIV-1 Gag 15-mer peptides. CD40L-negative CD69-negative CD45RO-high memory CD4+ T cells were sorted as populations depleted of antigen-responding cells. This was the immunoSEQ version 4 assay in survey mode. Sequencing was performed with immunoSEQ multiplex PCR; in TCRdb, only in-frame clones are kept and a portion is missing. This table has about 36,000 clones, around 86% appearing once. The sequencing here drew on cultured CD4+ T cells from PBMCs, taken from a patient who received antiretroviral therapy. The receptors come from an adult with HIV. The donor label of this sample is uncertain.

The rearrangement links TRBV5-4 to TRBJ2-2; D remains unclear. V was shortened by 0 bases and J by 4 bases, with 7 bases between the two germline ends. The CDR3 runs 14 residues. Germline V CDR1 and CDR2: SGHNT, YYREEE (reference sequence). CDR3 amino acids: CASSLESFTGELFF. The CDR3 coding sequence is TGTGCCAGCAGCTTGGAAAGTTTCACCGGGGAGCTGTTTTTT. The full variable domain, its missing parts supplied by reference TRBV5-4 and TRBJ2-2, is ETGVTQSPTHLIKTRGQQVTLRCSSQSGHNTVSWYQQALGQGPQFIFQYYREEENGRGNFPPRFSGLQFPNYSSELNVNALELDDSALYLCASSLESFTGELFFGEGSRLTVL.

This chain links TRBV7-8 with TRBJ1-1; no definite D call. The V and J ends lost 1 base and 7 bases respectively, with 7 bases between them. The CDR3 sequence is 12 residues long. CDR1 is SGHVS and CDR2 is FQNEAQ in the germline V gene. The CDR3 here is CASSLDGREAFF. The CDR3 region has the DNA TGTGCCAGCAGCTTAGATGGACGTGAAGCTTTCTTT.

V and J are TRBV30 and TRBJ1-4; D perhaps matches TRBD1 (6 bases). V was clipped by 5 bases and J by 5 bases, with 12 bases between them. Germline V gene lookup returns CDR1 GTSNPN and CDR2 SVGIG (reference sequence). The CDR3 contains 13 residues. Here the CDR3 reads CAWSMGANEKLFF. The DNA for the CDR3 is TGTGCCTGGTCTATGGGGGCGAATGAAAAACTGTTTTTT.

CDR3 in amino acids: CASSFVRQPQHF. Written as DNA, the CDR3 is TGTGCCAGCAGTTTCGTTAGACAGCCCCAGCATTTT. The J gene is TRBJ1-5, the V gene TRBV12-3 or TRBV12-4; D call uncertain. V was cut by 3 bases and J by 7 bases, with 7 bases left in between. The CDR3 has 12 residues.

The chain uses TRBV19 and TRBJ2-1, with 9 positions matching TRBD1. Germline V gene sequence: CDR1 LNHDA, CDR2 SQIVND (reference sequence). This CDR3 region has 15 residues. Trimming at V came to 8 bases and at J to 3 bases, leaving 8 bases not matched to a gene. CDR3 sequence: CASSGDRADYNEQFF. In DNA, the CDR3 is TGTGCCAGTTCGGGGGACAGGGCGGACTACAATGAGCAGTTCTTC.

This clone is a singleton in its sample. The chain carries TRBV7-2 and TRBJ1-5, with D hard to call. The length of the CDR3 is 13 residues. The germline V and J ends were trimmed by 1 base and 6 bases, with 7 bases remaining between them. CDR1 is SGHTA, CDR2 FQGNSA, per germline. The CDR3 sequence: CASSLGGSQPQHF. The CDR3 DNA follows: TGTGCCAGCAGCTTAGGGGGTTCTCAGCCCCAGCATTTT.

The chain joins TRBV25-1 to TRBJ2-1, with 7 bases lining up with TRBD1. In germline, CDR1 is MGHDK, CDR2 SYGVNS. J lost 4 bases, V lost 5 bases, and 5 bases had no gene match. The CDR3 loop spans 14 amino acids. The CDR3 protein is CASSPPGQYNEQFF. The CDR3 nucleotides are TGTGCCAGCAGTCCACCGGGACAGTACAATGAGCAGTTCTTC.

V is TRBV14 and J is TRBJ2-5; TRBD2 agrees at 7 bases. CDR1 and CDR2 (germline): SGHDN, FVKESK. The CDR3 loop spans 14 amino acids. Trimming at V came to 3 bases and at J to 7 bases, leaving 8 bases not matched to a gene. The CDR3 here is CASSQGGGLGTQYF. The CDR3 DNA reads TGTGCCAGCAGCCAGGGGGGGGGTCTCGGGACCCAGTACTTC.

The chain's CDR3 is CASSTIELAKNIQYF. In DNA, the CDR3 is TGTGCCAGTAGTACGATAGAACTAGCCAAAAACATTCAGTACTTC. The rearrangement links TRBV19 to TRBJ2-4; D remains unclear. The CDR3 runs to 15 residues. Looked up from germline, CDR1 is LNHDA and CDR2 is SQIVND (reference sequence). V shed 4 bases and J shed 0 bases, with 10 bases lying between them.

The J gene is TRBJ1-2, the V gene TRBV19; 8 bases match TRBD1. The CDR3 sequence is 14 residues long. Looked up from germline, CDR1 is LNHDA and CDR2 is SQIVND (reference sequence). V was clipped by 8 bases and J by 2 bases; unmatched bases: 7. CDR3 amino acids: CASAGQASNYGYTF. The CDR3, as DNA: TGTGCCAGTGCGGGACAGGCATCCAACTATGGCTACACCTTC.

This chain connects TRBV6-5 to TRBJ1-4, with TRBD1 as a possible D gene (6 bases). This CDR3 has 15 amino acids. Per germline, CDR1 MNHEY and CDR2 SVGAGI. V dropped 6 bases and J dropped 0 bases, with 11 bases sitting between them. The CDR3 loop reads CASSYRTATNEKLFF. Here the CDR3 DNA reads TGTGCCAGCAGCTACCGGACAGCAACTAATGAAAAACTGTTTTTT.

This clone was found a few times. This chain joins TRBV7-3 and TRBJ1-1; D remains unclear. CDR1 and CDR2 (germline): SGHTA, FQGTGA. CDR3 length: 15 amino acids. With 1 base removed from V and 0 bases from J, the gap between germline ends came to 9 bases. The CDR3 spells CASSLSPAMNTEAFF. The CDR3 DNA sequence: TGTGCCAGCAGCTTAAGTCCAGCAATGAACACTGAAGCTTTCTTT.

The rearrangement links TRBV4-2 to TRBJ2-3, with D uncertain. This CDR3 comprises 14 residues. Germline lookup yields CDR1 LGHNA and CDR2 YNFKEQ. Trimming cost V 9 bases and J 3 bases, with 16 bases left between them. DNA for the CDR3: TGTGCCAGTGGGTCGGTAGAAATGACAGATACGCAGTATTTT. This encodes CASGSVEMTDTQYF.

The CDR3 DNA is TGCGCCAGCAGCTTGCAAAAGCCCGACACTGAAGCTTTCTTT. This translates into CASSLQKPDTEAFF. The chain recombines TRBV5-1 with TRBJ1-1; no reliable D call. The CDR3 runs 14 residues. In germline, CDR1 is SGHRS, CDR2 YFSETQ. With 1 base removed from V and 3 bases from J, the gap between germline ends came to 10 bases.

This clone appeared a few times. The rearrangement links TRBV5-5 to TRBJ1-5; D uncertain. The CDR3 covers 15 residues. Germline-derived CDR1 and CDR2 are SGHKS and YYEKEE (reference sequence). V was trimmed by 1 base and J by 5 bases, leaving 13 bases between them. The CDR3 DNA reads TGTGCCAGCAGCTTGTTAGGGTATGGGGATCAGCCCCAGCATTTT. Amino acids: CASSLLGYGDQPQHF.

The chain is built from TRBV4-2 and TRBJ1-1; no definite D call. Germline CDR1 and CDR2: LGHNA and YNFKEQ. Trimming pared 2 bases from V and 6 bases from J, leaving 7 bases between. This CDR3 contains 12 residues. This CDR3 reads CASSQSRSEAFF. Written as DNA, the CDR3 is TGTGCCAGCAGCCAAAGTAGGTCTGAAGCTTTCTTT.

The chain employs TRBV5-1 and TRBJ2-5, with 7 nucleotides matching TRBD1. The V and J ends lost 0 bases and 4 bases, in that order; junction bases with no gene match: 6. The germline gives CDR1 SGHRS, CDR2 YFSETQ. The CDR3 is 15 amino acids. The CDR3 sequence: CASSLVGGQTETQYF. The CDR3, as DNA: TGCGCCAGCAGCTTGGTTGGGGGACAGACAGAGACCCAGTACTTC.

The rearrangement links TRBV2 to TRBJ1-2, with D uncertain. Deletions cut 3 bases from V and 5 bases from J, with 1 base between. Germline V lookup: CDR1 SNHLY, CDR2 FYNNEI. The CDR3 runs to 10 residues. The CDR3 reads CASSDYGYTF. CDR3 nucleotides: TGTGCCAGCAGTGATTATGGCTACACCTTC.

The CDR3 DNA sequence: TGTGCCCGGGGATTAGCGGGGGTAGGCGGGGAGCTGTTTTTT. Amino acid sequence: CARGLAGVGGELFF. The chain recombines TRBV30 with TRBJ2-2; 9 bases are shared with TRBD2. Germline assignment: CDR1 GTSNPN and CDR2 SVGIG (reference sequence). The V gene end was trimmed by 8 bases and the J gene end by 7 bases; junction bases not matched to a gene: 11. The CDR3 consists of 14 residues.

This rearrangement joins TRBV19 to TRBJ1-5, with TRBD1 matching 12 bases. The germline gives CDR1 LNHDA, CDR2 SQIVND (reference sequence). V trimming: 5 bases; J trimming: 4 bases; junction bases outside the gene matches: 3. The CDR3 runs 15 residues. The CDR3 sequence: CASSLGQGANQPQHF. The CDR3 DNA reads TGTGCCAGTAGTTTGGGACAGGGGGCAAATCAGCCCCAGCATTTT.

The CDR3 protein is CASSLQLLTEAFF. CDR3 coding DNA: TGTGCCAGCAGCCTACAGCTTCTCACTGAAGCTTTCTTT. The chain combines TRBV3-1 (or the pseudogene TRBV3-2) with TRBJ1-1; D not resolved. CDR1 and CDR2 (germline): LGHDT, YNNKEL (reference sequence). The CDR3 extends over 13 amino acids. Trimming took 4 bases from V and 4 from J, leaving 10 bases between them.

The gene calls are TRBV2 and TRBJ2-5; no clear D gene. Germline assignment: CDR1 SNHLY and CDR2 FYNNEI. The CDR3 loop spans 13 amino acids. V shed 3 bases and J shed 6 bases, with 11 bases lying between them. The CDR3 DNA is TGTGCCAGCAGTGAGGAGAGGTTGAAGACCCAGTACTTC. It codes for CASSEERLKTQYF.

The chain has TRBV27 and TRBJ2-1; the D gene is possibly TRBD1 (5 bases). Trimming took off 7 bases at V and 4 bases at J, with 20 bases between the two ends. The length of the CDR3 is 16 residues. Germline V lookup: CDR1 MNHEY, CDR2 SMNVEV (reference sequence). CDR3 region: CASTTPRQLSYNEQFF. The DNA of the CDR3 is TGTGCCAGCACCACCCCCCGACAGCTCTCTTACAATGAGCAGTTCTTC.

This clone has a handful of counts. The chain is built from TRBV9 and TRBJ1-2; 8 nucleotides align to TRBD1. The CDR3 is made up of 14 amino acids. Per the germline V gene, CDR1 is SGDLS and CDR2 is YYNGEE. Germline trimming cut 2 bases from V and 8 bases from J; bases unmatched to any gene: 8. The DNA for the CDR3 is TGTGCCAGCAGCGTCGCCAGGGGGCGCGAGGGCTACACCTTC. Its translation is CASSVARGREGYTF. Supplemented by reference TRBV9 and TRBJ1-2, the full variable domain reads DSGVTQTPKHLITATGQRVTLRCSPRSGDLSVYWYQQSLDQGLQFLIQYYNGEERAKGNILERFSAQQFPDLHSELNLSSLELGDSALYFCASSVARGREGYTFGSGTRLTVV.

The CDR3 DNA sequence: TGCGCCAGCAGCTTGTACGGGTACAGGAACACCGGGGAGCTGTTTTTT. It codes for CASSLYGYRNTGELFF. This sequence joins TRBV5-1 and TRBJ2-2; D not certain. The CDR3 has 16 residues. From germline, CDR1 is SGHRS and CDR2 YFSETQ. Trimming pared 1 base from V and 1 base from J, leaving 11 bases between.

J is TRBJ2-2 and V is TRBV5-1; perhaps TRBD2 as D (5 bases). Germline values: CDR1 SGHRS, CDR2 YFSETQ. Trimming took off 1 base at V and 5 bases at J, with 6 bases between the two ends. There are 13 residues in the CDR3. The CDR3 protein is CASSLSGTGELFF. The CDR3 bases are TGCGCCAGCAGCTTGTCGGGGACCGGGGAGCTGTTTTTT.

The CDR3 DNA reads as TGTGCCAGCAGCGGCAGCGGACAGGTTGGGACTGAAGCTTTCTTT. Encoded protein: CASSGSGQVGTEAFF. The rearrangement links TRBV7-9 to TRBJ1-1, with TRBD1 matching 7 bases. The CDR3 is 15 amino acids. The J segment lost 5 bases and the V segment lost 5 bases, leaving 11 bases of the junction unmatched. Germline V gene sequence: CDR1 SEHNR, CDR2 FQNEAQ (reference sequence).

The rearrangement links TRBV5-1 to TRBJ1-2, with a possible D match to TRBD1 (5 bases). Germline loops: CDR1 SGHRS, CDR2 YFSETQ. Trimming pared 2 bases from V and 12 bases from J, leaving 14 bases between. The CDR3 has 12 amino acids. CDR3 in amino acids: CASSLRGAPNTF. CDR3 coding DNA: TGCGCCAGCAGCTTAAGGGGAGCTCCCAACACCTTC. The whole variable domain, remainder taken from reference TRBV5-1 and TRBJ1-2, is KAGVTQTPRYLIKTRGQQVTLSCSPISGHRSVSWYQQTPGQGLQFLFEYFSETQRNKGNFPGRFSGRQFSNSRSEMNVSTLELGDSALYLCASSLRGAPNTFGSGTRLTVV.

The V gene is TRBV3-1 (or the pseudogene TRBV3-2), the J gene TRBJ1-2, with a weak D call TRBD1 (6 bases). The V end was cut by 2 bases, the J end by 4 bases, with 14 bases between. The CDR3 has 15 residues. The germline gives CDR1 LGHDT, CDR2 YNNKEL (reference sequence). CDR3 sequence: CASSQKADSSYGYTF. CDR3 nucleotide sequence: TGTGCCAGCAGCCAAAAGGCGGACAGCTCCTATGGCTACACCTTC.

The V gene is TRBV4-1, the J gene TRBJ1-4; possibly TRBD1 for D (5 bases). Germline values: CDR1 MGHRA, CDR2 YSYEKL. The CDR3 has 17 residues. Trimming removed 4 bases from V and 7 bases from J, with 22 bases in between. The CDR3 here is CASSRDLEGLGREKLFF. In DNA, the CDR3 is TGCGCCAGCAGCCGGGACCTTGAGGGACTGGGGCGTGAAAAACTGTTTTTT.

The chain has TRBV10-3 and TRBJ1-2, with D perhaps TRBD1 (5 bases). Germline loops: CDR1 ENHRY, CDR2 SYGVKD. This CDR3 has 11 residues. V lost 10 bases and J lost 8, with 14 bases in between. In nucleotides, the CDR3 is TGTGCCACCGGAAGGGGCGAAGGCTACACCTTC. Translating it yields CATGRGEGYTF.